The 32 T cell receptor beta chains below were found in one sample sequenced in a study of shared clonotypes between healthy human individuals. CD45RO-negative cells were positively selected for CCR7, leaving out terminally differentiated effector memory CD45RA+ cells. Using immunoSEQ multiplex PCR, the repertoire was profiled, and TCRdb retains in-frame clones only, with some absent. The table lists roughly 2.1 million clones, more than 85% of them singletons. The sequenced sample was naive CD8+ T cells from PBMCs. Every receptor here comes from a man aged 18-30 years in good health. Some clones in this sample may be carry-over from other donors' samples.

This clone was seen more than once but under ten times. The chain carries TRBV28 and TRBJ1-2; D possibly corresponds to TRBD1 (5 bases). The germline V gene encodes CDR1 MDHEN and CDR2 SYDVKM. V gave up 4 bases and J gave up 8 bases, with 11 bases separating them. This CDR3 is 12 amino acids long. The CDR3 region is CASSWRDGGYTF. CDR3 nucleotide sequence: TGTGCCAGCAGTTGGCGGGACGGCGGCTACACCTTC.

The genes are TRBV28 and TRBJ2-5, with 7 bases identical to TRBD1. Per the germline V gene, CDR1 is MDHEN and CDR2 is SYDVKM. This CDR3 contains 12 residues. Trimming took 11 bases from V and 5 from J; bases not matched to a gene: 8. Here the CDR3 reads CAVYRGGETQYF. In DNA form, the CDR3 reads TGTGCCGTATACAGGGGCGGGGAGACCCAGTACTTC.

V is TRBV27 and J is TRBJ1-1; D unresolved. Per the germline V gene, CDR1 is MNHEY and CDR2 is SMNVEV (reference sequence). The V gene lost 5 bases and the J gene lost 1 base, with 8 bases spanning the gap. The CDR3 sequence is 13 residues long. This CDR3 reads CASSGSRNTEAFF. The CDR3 DNA reads as TGTGCCAGCAGTGGGTCCAGGAACACTGAAGCTTTCTTT.

A note on this clone: Other DNA sequences of this sample code for an identical CDR3. V and J are TRBV5-1 and TRBJ1-1, with D possibly TRBD1 on 6 matching bases. Trimming stripped 4 bases from V and 1 base from J, with 11 bases between. This CDR3 has 14 amino acids. Germline V gene sequence: CDR1 SGHRS, CDR2 YFSETQ. This CDR3 reads CASSPRTANTEAFF. DNA for the CDR3: TGCGCCAGCAGCCCTCGGACAGCGAACACTGAAGCTTTCTTT.

V usage is TRBV4-1 and J usage is TRBJ2-7; the D is unclear. V lost 3 bases and J lost 3, with 12 bases in between. Germline assignment: CDR1 MGHRA and CDR2 YSYEKL. The CDR3 length is 14 residues. CDR3 sequence: CASSHGQALYEQYF. CDR3 coding DNA: TGCGCCAGCAGCCACGGGCAGGCGCTCTACGAGCAGTACTTC.

The chain links TRBV7-8 to TRBJ2-2; perhaps D is TRBD1 or TRBD2 (7 bases each). Germline values: CDR1 SGHVS, CDR2 FQNEAQ. This CDR3 has 17 amino acids. Trimming cost V 0 bases and J 5 bases, with 16 bases left between them. CDR3 sequence: CASSLAPQGEGTGELFF. For the CDR3, the DNA is TGTGCCAGCAGCTTAGCCCCCCAGGGGGAGGGAACCGGGGAGCTGTTTTTT.

The V call is TRBV7-9, the J call TRBJ1-1; D is undetermined. Germline loops: CDR1 SEHNR, CDR2 FQNEAQ (reference sequence). V was cut by 4 bases and J by 8 bases, with 11 bases left in between. This CDR3 comprises 12 residues. In nucleotides, the CDR3 is TGTGCCAGCAGCTCCGGGATCCTCGAAGCTTTCTTT. Its translation is CASSSGILEAFF.

The rearrangement links TRBV21-1 to TRBJ1-5; the DNA was not used to check the table's D call, TRBD1. TRBV21-1 is reported as a pseudogene. CDR3 length equals 15 residues. Here the CDR3 DNA reads TGTGCCAGCAGCAATCTTCCGGACATCGCTCAGCCCCAGCATTTT. Its protein product is CASSNLPDIAQPQHF.

This chain links TRBV30 with TRBJ2-7, with a tentative D call TRBD1 (5 bases). Germline CDR1 GTSNPN, CDR2 SVGIG (reference sequence). The CDR3 contains 11 residues. V gave up 5 bases and J gave up 3 bases, with 8 bases separating them. CDR3 DNA sequence: TGTGCCTGGGGACAAGACTACGAGCAGTACTTC. It yields the protein CAWGQDYEQYF.

This clone came up once. The CDR3 DNA sequence: TGTGCCAGCACGAGTGCGACGAGCTCCTACAATGAGCAGTTCTTC. The encoded protein is CASTSATSSYNEQFF. The gene calls are TRBV2 and TRBJ2-1; no firm D call. The CDR3 is made up of 15 amino acids. Germline CDR1 reads SNHLY; CDR2 reads FYNNEI. Trimming removed 7 bases from V and 0 bases from J, with 13 bases in between.

This chain links TRBV7-3 with TRBJ2-7; TRBD2 agrees at 12 bases. Losses at the gene ends were 0 bases for V and 4 bases for J; bases not matched to a gene: 4. CDR1 is SGHTA and CDR2 is FQGTGA in the germline V gene. This CDR3 contains 16 residues. CDR3 sequence (DNA): TGTGCCAGCAGCTTAACGGGACTAGCGGGCCAGTACGAGCAGTACTTC. Translated: CASSLTGLAGQYEQYF.

This clone was detected a few times. This chain links TRBV14 with TRBJ1-2, with D hard to call. CDR1 and CDR2 from the germline V gene are SGHDN and FVKESK. V was clipped by 4 bases and J by 5 bases, with 14 bases between them. The CDR3 consists of 14 residues. As DNA, the CDR3 is TGTGCCAGCAGCCCGGACTCGTCTTGGTATGGCTACACCTTC. Protein sequence: CASSPDSSWYGYTF. The full variable domain, completed using reference TRBV14 and TRBJ1-2, is EAGVTQFPSHSVIEKGQTVTLRCDPISGHDNLYWYRRVMGKEIKFLLHFVKESKQDESGMPNNRFLAERTGGTYSTLKVQPAELEDSGVYFCASSPDSSWYGYTFGSGTRLTVV.

This chain uses TRBV28 with TRBJ1-2; D gene uncertain. V was pared by 6 bases and J by 3 bases, with 17 bases between. Germline V lookup: CDR1 MDHEN, CDR2 SYDVKM. The CDR3 runs 15 residues. CDR3 protein: CASSPRRNPYYGYTF. For the CDR3, the DNA is TGTGCCAGCAGCCCCAGGCGGAATCCTTACTATGGCTACACCTTC.

The genes are TRBV4-3 and TRBJ2-3; TRBD1 matches at 8 bases. Per the germline V gene, CDR1 is LGHNA and CDR2 is YSLEER. V lost 5 bases to trimming and J lost 2 bases; unmatched junction nucleotides: 9. The CDR3 spans 16 residues. The CDR3 region is CASSEGQVLDTDTQYF. In nucleotides, the CDR3 is TGCGCCAGCAGCGAGGGACAGGTCTTAGACACAGATACGCAGTATTTT.

The chain combines TRBV28 with TRBJ1-4, with no clear D. Germline CDR1 reads MDHEN; CDR2 reads SYDVKM. Trimming cost V 6 bases and J 3 bases, with 17 bases left between them. The CDR3 loop spans 16 amino acids. CDR3 residues: CASRRPLTRPNEKLFF. Written as DNA, the CDR3 is TGTGCCAGCAGACGACCTTTAACGAGGCCTAATGAAAAACTGTTTTTT.

The chain combines TRBV2 with TRBJ2-3, with 11 bases identical to TRBD2. The V segment lost 2 bases and the J segment 3 bases; nucleotides outside the gene matches: 4. The CDR3 runs to 16 residues. Germline V CDR1 and CDR2: SNHLY, FYNNEI. The CDR3 region has the DNA TGTGCCAGCAGTGAACGTCTAGCGGGAGGAACAGATACGCAGTATTTT. Protein product: CASSERLAGGTDTQYF.

The chain is built from TRBV19 and TRBJ2-1; maybe TRBD1 (6 bases). This CDR3 has 14 amino acids. V lost 6 bases to trimming and J lost 9 bases, with 18 bases between them. The germline V gene encodes CDR1 LNHDA and CDR2 SQIVND (reference sequence). The CDR3 is CASRQGYGLTEQFF. The CDR3, as DNA: TGTGCCAGTAGACAGGGTTACGGTTTGACTGAGCAGTTCTTC.

The rearrangement links TRBV25-1 to TRBJ2-7; 11 nucleotides match TRBD2. Germline CDR1 and CDR2: MGHDK and SYGVNS. This CDR3 region has 14 residues. V shed 8 bases, J shed 6 bases, and the junction held 9 bases outside the gene matches. The CDR3 spells CASGIAGGPGEQYF. CDR3 bases: TGTGCCAGCGGAATAGCGGGAGGGCCGGGCGAGCAGTACTTC.

J is TRBJ1-5 and V is TRBV2; 10 nucleotides agree with TRBD1. Trimming cost V 7 bases and J 0 bases; bases outside gene matches: 9. CDR1 is SNHLY and CDR2 is FYNNEI in the germline V gene. CDR3 size: 17 residues. CDR3 residues: CASTSDRGFNSNQPQHF. In DNA form, the CDR3 reads TGTGCCAGCACTTCGGACAGGGGGTTTAATAGCAATCAGCCCCAGCATTTT.

The chain is built from TRBV29-1 and TRBJ2-7, with 8 bases identical to TRBD2. V gave up 7 bases and J gave up 2 bases; unmatched junction bases: 7. This CDR3 comprises 13 residues. CDR1 and CDR2 (germline): SQVTM, ANQGSEA. The CDR3: CSAIGGAAYEQYF. CDR3 bases: TGCAGCGCCATCGGGGGGGCAGCCTACGAGCAGTACTTC.

The rearrangement uses TRBV19 and TRBJ1-1; D unresolved. The CDR3 sequence is 12 residues long. Trimming took 7 bases from V and 6 from J, leaving 12 bases between them. Germline V gene lookup returns CDR1 LNHDA and CDR2 SQIVND (reference sequence). The CDR3 bases are TGTGCCAGTACCAGAGGAAAGGCTGAAGCTTTCTTT. Translated: CASTRGKAEAFF.

The chain links TRBV19 to TRBJ1-4, with D hard to call. The CDR3 runs 16 residues. Trimming removed 2 bases from V and 0 bases from J, with 10 bases in between. Germline V gene data show CDR1 as LNHDA and CDR2 as SQIVND (reference sequence). The DNA of the CDR3 is TGTGCCAGTAGTATATTCGCAGTTACAACTAATGAAAAACTGTTTTTT. Residues: CASSIFAVTTNEKLFF.

This clone has a single count. The chain's CDR3 is CSVKTGNYGYTF. The CDR3 DNA reads TGCAGCGTTAAGACAGGGAACTATGGCTACACCTTC. This rearrangement joins TRBV29-1 to TRBJ1-2; TRBD1 matches at 7 bases. CDR1 and CDR2 from the germline V gene are SQVTM and ANQGSEA. There are 12 residues in the CDR3. After removal of 5 bases from V and 2 bases from J, the junction contained 2 bases not matched to a gene.

The chain combines TRBV5-1 with TRBJ1-1; tentatively, D is TRBD1 (5 bases). Germline assignment: CDR1 SGHRS and CDR2 YFSETQ. V shed 4 bases and J shed 1 base, with 11 bases lying between them. The CDR3 is 14 residues long. DNA for the CDR3: TGCGCCAGCAGCGGGGGACCGCGGAACACTGAAGCTTTCTTT. Encoded protein: CASSGGPRNTEAFF.

The rearrangement links TRBV29-1 to TRBJ2-1, with D perhaps matching TRBD1 or TRBD2 (5 bases each). The V gene's germline CDR1 is SQVTM and CDR2 ANQGSEA. The CDR3 is made up of 15 amino acids. Trimming pared 4 bases from V and 1 base from J, leaving 14 bases between. The CDR3: CSVARERGSYNEQFF. The DNA of the CDR3 is TGCAGCGTTGCGAGGGAAAGGGGTTCCTACAATGAGCAGTTCTTC.

The chain combines TRBV27 with TRBJ1-5; D gene uncertain. Germline CDR1 MNHEY, CDR2 SMNVEV (reference sequence). V gave up 5 bases and J gave up 1 base, with 18 bases separating them. The CDR3 has 17 amino acids. This chain's CDR3 is CASSQQSLLGSNQPQHF. The CDR3 nucleotides are TGTGCCAGCAGTCAGCAGAGTCTCTTGGGGAGCAATCAGCCCCAGCATTTT.

The chain employs TRBV11-2 and TRBJ2-1; 13 bases match TRBD2. The CDR3 loop spans 16 amino acids. The V and J ends lost 4 bases and 7 bases, in that order; junction bases with no gene match: 7. CDR1 SGHAT and CDR2 FQNNGV come from the germline V gene. The CDR3 spells CASSSGLAGWGNEQFF. The CDR3, as DNA: TGTGCCAGCAGCTCGGGACTAGCGGGATGGGGGAATGAGCAGTTCTTC.

The sample holds one count of this clone. The chain links TRBV7-9 to TRBJ2-1; TRBD2 matches at 10 bases. The V segment lost 1 base and the J segment 10 bases; nucleotides outside the gene matches: 7. The CDR3 is 15 amino acids. Germline CDR1 SEHNR, CDR2 FQNEAQ (reference sequence). CDR3 sequence reads: CASSLGGLAGVEQFF. CDR3 bases: TGTGCCAGCAGCTTAGGGGGTCTAGCGGGAGTAGAGCAGTTCTTC. Variable domain in full (rest from reference TRBV7-9 and TRBJ2-1): DTGVSQNPRHKITKRGQNVTFRCDPISEHNRLYWYRQTLGQGPEFLTYFQNEAQLEKSRLLSDRFSAERPKGSFSTLEIQRTEQGDSAMYLCASSLGGLAGVEQFFGPGTRLTVL.

The chain combines TRBV29-1 with TRBJ1-1; the D gene is possibly TRBD1 (6 bases). V was trimmed by 1 base and J by 6 bases, leaving 12 bases between them. CDR3 size: 13 residues. CDR1 is SQVTM and CDR2 is ANQGSEA in the germline V gene. The CDR3 here is CSVEGGGGPEAFF. In DNA, the CDR3 is TGCAGCGTTGAAGGCGGAGGGGGACCTGAAGCTTTCTTT.

The chain carries TRBV11-2 and TRBJ2-5; TRBD1 matches at 7 bases. Per the germline V gene, CDR1 is SGHAT and CDR2 is FQNNGV. The CDR3 is 16 amino acids. V lost 2 bases, J lost 2 bases, and 8 bases stayed unmatched. CDR3 DNA: TGTGCCAGCAGCTTACACAGGGGAAGCGTTCAAGAGACCCAGTACTTC. This gives the protein CASSLHRGSVQETQYF.

With respect to this clone: Other nucleotide sequences from this sample produce the same CDR3. This chain links TRBV19 with TRBJ1-1; D uncertain. With 3 bases removed from V and 2 bases from J, the gap between germline ends came to 7 bases. The germline gives CDR1 LNHDA, CDR2 SQIVND (reference sequence). The CDR3 extends over 13 amino acids. This chain's CDR3 is CASSMLPNTEAFF. CDR3 in DNA: TGTGCCAGTAGTATGTTGCCTAACACTGAAGCTTTCTTT.

This clone has a single count. J is TRBJ2-3 and V is TRBV7-6; D might be TRBD1 (5 bases). The CDR3 contains 17 residues. The germline V gene encodes CDR1 SGHVS and CDR2 FNYEAQ. Trimming shortened V by 3 bases and J by 6 bases, and 22 bases separated the two germline ends. The CDR3 region is CASSFISRDRSLDTQYF. For the CDR3, the DNA is TGTGCCAGCAGCTTTATCAGCAGGGATCGGTCCCTCGATACGCAGTATTTT.